This is a list of T cell receptor beta chains from one sample in a study of blood T cell repertoires in COVID-19. Profiling relied on immunoSEQ multiplex PCR, and the TCRdb table lists in-frame clones only, not all of them. The sample holds 110,000 or so clones; about 85% are singletons and the top ten take around 3.3%. Sequenced sample: peripheral blood. These receptors were taken from a man aged 40-50 years with acute or convalescent COVID-19. CDR3s include the opening cysteine and the closing phenylalanine or tryptophan. The order of the fields is J gene, V gene, clone size, D gene, CDR3 DNA, CDR3 protein. A D gene is named only where the DNA matches it firmly. Clone size, where shown, is once, few, many, or a class for clones that have expanded.

TRBJ2-3 | TRBV15 | once | TRBD2 | TGTGCCACCAGCAGGAGCGGGGGGGCCGGGGATACGCAGTATTTT | CATSRSGGAGDTQYF
TRBJ1-1 | TRBV3-1/TRBV3-2 | NA | NA | TGTGCCAGCAGCCAACCAAGGGGGAGAGCTTTCTTT | CASSQPRGRAFF
TRBJ2-7 | TRBV3-1/TRBV3-2 | NA | NA | TGTGCCAGCAGCCCCTTGGGGGGGGGCACCTACGAGCAGTACTTC | CASSPLGGGTYEQYF
TRBJ2-7 | TRBV11-2 | NA | NA | TGTGCCAGCAGCTTCAGGGGCGAGCAGTACTTC | CASSFRGEQYF
TRBJ2-3 | TRBV27 | NA | TRBD1 | TGTGCCAGCAGTAATGGGGACAGGGTGGGCACAGATACGCAGTATTTT | CASSNGDRVGTDTQYF
TRBJ1-1 | TRBV19 | NA | TRBD1 | TGTGCCAGTAGACTGACAGGGGGAAGCAACACTGAAGCTTTCTTT | CASRLTGGSNTEAFF
TRBJ1-6 | TRBV7-9 | NA | TRBD1 | TGTGCCAGCAGCACGACGACAGGGGGACGTTCACCCCTCCACTTT | CASSTTTGGRSPLHF
TRBJ1-1 | TRBV4-2 | few | NA | TGTGCCAGCAGCCAAGATCCCGGGGGGTCTGGCGCCGGAAACACTGAAGCTTTCTTT | CASSQDPGGSGAGNTEAFF
TRBJ2-4 | TRBV29-1 | NA | NA | TGCAGCGTTGACCCCGGGGTTGGCATTCAGTACTTC | CSVDPGVGIQYF
TRBJ1-1 | TRBV3-1/TRBV3-2 | NA | TRBD1 | TGTGCCAGCAGCCAAGATTTGGACAGGGCGGCTTTCTTT | CASSQDLDRAAFF
TRBJ1-3 | TRBV24-1 | NA | NA | TGTGCCACCAGTGATGAGGGTAGCTCTGGAAACACCATATATTTT | CATSDEGSSGNTIYF
TRBJ1-5 | TRBV11-2 | NA | TRBD1 | TGTGCCAGCAGCCTTGGACAGGGTTGGAATCAGCCCCAGCATTTT | CASSLGQGWNQPQHF
TRBJ1-2 | TRBV12-3/TRBV12-4 | NA | NA | TGTGCCAGCAGTTCCAGGATTAACTATGGCTACACCTTC | CASSSRINYGYTF
TRBJ2-7 | TRBV5-4 | NA | NA | TGTGCCAGCAGCTTGGACCCTACAGAAACCTACGAGCAGTACTTC | CASSLDPTETYEQYF
TRBJ2-3 | TRBV19 | NA | TRBD2 | TGTGCCAGTAGTATTTCCAGCGGGGGGGCCGGAGGCACAGATACGCAGTATTTT | CASSISSGGAGGTDTQYF
TRBJ1-2 | TRBV4-1 | few | TRBD1 | TGCGCCAGCAGCCGAGGACAGGGAGGGCTCTATGGCTACACCTTC | CASSRGQGGLYGYTF
TRBJ2-1 | TRBV19 | NA | TRBD2 | TGTGCCAGTAGTGTAACTAGCGGGGGGGCCTCGGGGAATGAGCAGTTCTTC | CASSVTSGGASGNEQFF
TRBJ2-7 | TRBV4-3 | NA | NA | TGCGCCAGCAGCCAAGATTTGGTGGGCCGGGCGGGGCACTCCTACGAGCAGTACTTC | CASSQDLVGRAGHSYEQYF
TRBJ1-1 | TRBV6-5 | NA | NA | TGTGCCAGCAGCCAAACCATGACGGGTACTGAAGCTTTCTTT | CASSQTMTGTEAFF
TRBJ2-7 | TRBV2 | NA | NA | TGTGCCACCGCGTTGGGGCTCGAGCAGTACTTC | CATALGLEQYF
TRBJ2-1 | TRBV5-4 | NA | NA | TGTGCCAGCAGCAGACTTAGCGAGACTGAGCAGTTCTTC | CASSRLSETEQFF
TRBJ1-6 | TRBV6-6 | NA | TRBD1 | TGTGCCAGCAGTGTGACAGGGGTTAATTCACCCCTCCACTTT | CASSVTGVNSPLHF
TRBJ1-2 | TRBV3-1/TRBV3-2 | few | NA | TGTGCCAGCAGCCAAGATGTCGGGGGTAGCCCCTATGGCTACACCTTC | CASSQDVGGSPYGYTF
TRBJ2-7 | TRBV29-1 | NA | TRBD1 | TGCAGCGCAGCCCGACAGGGGCCCTACGAGCAGTACTTC | CSAARQGPYEQYF
TRBJ1-6 | TRBV19 | NA | TRBD1 | TGTGCCAGTAGGGGGACAGGTGGAAGTCCGGCCCTCCACTTT | CASRGTGGSPALHF
TRBJ2-1 | TRBV4-2 | NA | TRBD2 | TGTGCCAGCAGCAAACGGACTAGCGGGGCCAACAACTACAATGAGCAGTTCTTC | CASSKRTSGANNYNEQFF
TRBJ2-3 | TRBV4-1 | once | TRBD2 | TGCGCCAGCAGAATGACTAGCGGGGGGGCGGATACGCAGTATTTT | CASRMTSGGADTQYF
TRBJ2-2 | TRBV27 | NA | TRBD1 | TGTGCCAGCAGTTGGGGGACAGTTCCGAACACCGGGGAGTTGTTTTTT | CASSWGTVPNTGELFF
TRBJ1-1 | TRBV3-1/TRBV3-2 | NA | NA | TGTGCCAGCAGCCAAAAGTCCAGGAACACTGAAGCTTTCTTT | CASSQKSRNTEAFF
TRBJ2-3 | TRBV6-2/TRBV6-3 | NA | TRBD1 | TGTGCCAGCAGTTCGGACAGGGCGACAGATACGCAGTATTTT | CASSSDRATDTQYF
TRBJ2-3 | TRBV30 | NA | TRBD2 | TGTGCCTGGAGTGTAGCCGCGGGGGAATCAGATACGCAGTATTTT | CAWSVAAGESDTQYF
TRBJ2-5 | TRBV7-2 | NA | TRBD1 | TGTGCCAGCAGCTTAACAGGGGACCAGTACTTC | CASSLTGDQYF
TRBJ2-5 | TRBV19 | NA | TRBD1 | TGTGCCAGTAGTCCTCCGGGACAGGGAATTGAGACCCAGTACTTC | CASSPPGQGIETQYF
TRBJ2-6 | TRBV27 | NA | TRBD1 | TGTGCCAGCAGTCCCTGGACAGGGGTCGGGGCCAACGTCCTGACTTTC | CASSPWTGVGANVLTF
TRBJ2-5 | TRBV9 | NA | NA | TGTGCCAGCAGCGTAGAGGGCCGGGGAGGAGAGACCCAGTACTTC | CASSVEGRGGETQYF
TRBJ2-3 | TRBV9 | NA | NA | TGTGCCAGCAGCGTACTCGGGGGAACAGATACGCAGTATTTT | CASSVLGGTDTQYF
TRBJ1-6 | TRBV20-1 | NA | TRBD1 | TGCAGTGCTAGTCTCACAGGGGCCTCGGAGGTCAGGTCACCCCTCCACTTT | CSASLTGASEVRSPLHF
TRBJ1-2 | TRBV2 | NA | TRBD1 | TGTGCCAGCAGTTCCCACGAAGGGGGCGCGGGGGGCTACACCTTC | CASSSHEGGAGGYTF
TRBJ2-2 | TRBV15 | NA | TRBD1 | TGTGCCACCAGCAGAGGCCCAGGGGGTGTCGGGGAGCTGTTTTTT | CATSRGPGGVGELFF
TRBJ2-2 | TRBV7-9 | NA | NA | TGTGCCAGCAGCTCATACAGGGATCCCGGGGAGCTGTTTTTT | CASSSYRDPGELFF
TRBJ1-1 | TRBV2 | NA | NA | TGTGCCAGCAGTGATTCCGTTGCGGGGGTTGGGAACACTGAAGCTTTCTTT | CASSDSVAGVGNTEAFF
TRBJ2-7 | TRBV9 | NA | TRBD1 | TGTGCCAGCAGCGTATCCCCGGGACAGGGTCGGTACGAGCAGTACTTC | CASSVSPGQGRYEQYF
TRBJ1-5 | TRBV7-2 | NA | TRBD1 | TGTGCCAGCAGCCTAGGACAGGGGAATCAGCCCCAGCATTTT | CASSLGQGNQPQHF